This T cell receptor (beta chain) was obtained from a study of T-cell memory formation after mild COVID-19. TCRdb reanalysed the 5' RACE reads using MiXCR and keeps one entry per CDR3 protein. Here the sample spans about 44,000 distinct CDR3 sequences, 5.5% to 8.5% being singletons. Germline values: CDR1 GTSNPN, CDR2 SVGIG (reference sequence). The CDR3 loop spans 16 amino acids. J lost 2 bases, V lost 2 bases, and 9 bases had no gene match. This clonotype was recorded many times. The receptor's source is an adult who had mild COVID-19 (a few samples of this study predate the infection). Cell type and time point are not known. The V gene is TRBV30, the J gene TRBJ2-1; 7 bases are a match to TRBD1. The sample consisted of PBMCs or a T cell subset sorted from them (not recorded which). The CDR3 region has the DNA TGTGCCTGGAGTCCGCCGGACAGGTGGGCCTACAATGAGCAGTTCTTC. This codes for CAWSPPDRWAYNEQFF.